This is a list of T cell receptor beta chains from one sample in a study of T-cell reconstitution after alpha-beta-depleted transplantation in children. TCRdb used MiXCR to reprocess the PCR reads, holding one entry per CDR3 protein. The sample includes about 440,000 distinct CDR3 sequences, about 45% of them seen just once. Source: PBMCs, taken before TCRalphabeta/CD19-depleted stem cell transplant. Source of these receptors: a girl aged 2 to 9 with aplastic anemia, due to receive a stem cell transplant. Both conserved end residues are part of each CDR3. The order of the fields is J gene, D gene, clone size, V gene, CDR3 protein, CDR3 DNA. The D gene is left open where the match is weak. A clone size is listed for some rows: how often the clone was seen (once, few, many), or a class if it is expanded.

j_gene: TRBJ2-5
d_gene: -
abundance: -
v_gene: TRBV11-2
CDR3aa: CASSSHRGETQYF
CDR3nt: TGTGCCAGCAGCTCCCACCGGGGGGAGACCCAGTACTTC

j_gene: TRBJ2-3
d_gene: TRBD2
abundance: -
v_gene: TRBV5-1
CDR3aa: CASSLAVAGGPDTQYF
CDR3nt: TGCGCCAGCAGCTTGGCCGTAGCGGGAGGGCCGGATACGCAGTATTTT

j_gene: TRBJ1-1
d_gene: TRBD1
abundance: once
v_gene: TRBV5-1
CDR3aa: CASSPRGGRNTEAFF
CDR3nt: TGCGCCAGCAGCCCCCGAGGGGGCCGAAACACTGAAGCTTTCTTT

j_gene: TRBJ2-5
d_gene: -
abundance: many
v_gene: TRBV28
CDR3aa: CASSSAIDSYLLSKGEETQYF
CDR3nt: TGTGCCAGCAGTTCCGCTATAGATTCTTACCTTCTATCGAAAGGGGAAGAGACCCAGTACTTC

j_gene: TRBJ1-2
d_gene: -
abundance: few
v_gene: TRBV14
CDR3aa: CASSQGVFPGYGYTF
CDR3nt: TGTGCCAGCAGCCAAGGGGTGTTCCCAGGCTATGGCTACACCTTC

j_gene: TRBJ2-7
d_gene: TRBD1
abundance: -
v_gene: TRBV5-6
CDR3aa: CASSSRGIRDRGSYEQYF
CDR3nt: TGTGCCAGCAGCTCTCGAGGAATTAGGGACAGGGGCTCCTACGAGCAGTACTTC

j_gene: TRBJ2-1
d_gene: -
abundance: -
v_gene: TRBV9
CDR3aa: CASAPSPGPSYNEQFF
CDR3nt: TGTGCCAGCGCCCCAAGCCCAGGACCGAGCTACAATGAGCAGTTCTTC

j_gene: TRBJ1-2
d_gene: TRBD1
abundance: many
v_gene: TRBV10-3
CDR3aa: CAISVTGGDGYTF
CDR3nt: TGTGCCATCAGCGTCACAGGGGGTGATGGCTACACCTTC

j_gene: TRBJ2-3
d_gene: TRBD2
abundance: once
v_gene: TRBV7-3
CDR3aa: CASSLGRRAGGTDTQYF
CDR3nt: TGTGCCAGCAGCTTGGGGAGACGAGCGGGAGGGACAGATACGCAGTATTTT

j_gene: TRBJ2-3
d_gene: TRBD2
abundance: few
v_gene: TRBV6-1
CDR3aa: CASSGLAGGPDTQYF
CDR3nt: TGTGCCAGCAGTGGACTAGCGGGGGGCCCAGATACGCAGTATTTT